This T cell receptor beta chain was identified during a study of human T cells and chemical hapten exposure (dated by TCRdb to 2020 to 2022). With respect to the entire study: For sensitization, 2% DPC in acetone was applied to a roughly 2 cm by roughly 2 cm area of upper inner arm skin. Blood for TCR sequencing was provided by twenty-nine alopecia patients at one to four time points (pre-sensitization, 2, 6 and 24 weeks). The study tracked peripheral blood TCR repertoire changes in vivo during primary and secondary sensitization to the hapten diphenylcyclopropenone (DPC) in alopecia patients. Both TCR alpha and TCR beta chains were sequenced from each blood RNA sample. Patients additionally received weekly therapeutic DPC doses to the scalp throughout the approximately 25-week study period. The mostly female patient cohort included alopecia areata with under or over 50% scalp involvement, alopecia totalis and alopecia universalis. Blood samples were taken from patients before sensitization (week 0) and then at 2, 6 and about 24 weeks after DPC sensitization. Patch testing on the upper back used Finn chambers containing 0.01% DPC, with scoring done after 6 days according to International Contact Dermatitis Research Group standards. Libraries were pooled for sequencing, and variation in per-sample TCR yields was attributed mainly to small differences in library volumes within the pool.

About this clonotype: This clone's antigen is unknown. Mismatch with germline at one junction end may stem from a read error.

Receptor libraries were prepared by RACE. Instrument used: NextSeq 500. During library preparation, unique molecular identifiers were attached to individual cDNA molecules so that TCRs could be counted quantitatively and reproducibly. The original pipeline was this. The median number of TCRs per sample was 85,000 to 100,000, ranging from about 20,000 to 750,000. The Decombinator software suite was used to annotate V, J and CDR3 in the TCR reads. For the PS versus PT1 abundance plots, all samples were subsampled to the same number of TCRs (28,000). Expanded TCRs were defined as absent before sensitization and observed at least eight times at the 2-week time point. Clones were called with MiXCR by TCRdb after fastp trimmed the public reads at Q25, and only in-frame beta chains were retained. Merged by CDR3 protein, the rows form single entries marked with the most common genes and DNA. These V and J calls are TCRdb output, not the study's own analysis. The sample profile shows over 50,000 distinct CDR3 sequences; around a tenth of them were found once. The top ten clonotypes cover 9.6% of the sample.

The germline V gene (reference sequence) yields SEHNR for CDR1 and FQNEAQ for CDR2. The CDR3 contains 15 residues, cysteine and phenylalanine counted. The sequence is cut down to CDR3 DNA, 45 bases in frame from base 1. Findings and caveats that apply to the study as a whole: Significantly more large CDR3 similarity clusters were formed by expanded TCRs than by pre-sensitization or healthy control sets, consistent with antigen-driven responses. After repeated subsampling, the strength of the expansion versus patch-test correlation and the threshold at which it became significant changed. DPC sensitization did not change how many TCRs were above 1 in 1000 frequency, and no evidence was found of alterations in global repertoire structure. A positive correlation was found between the number of PT1 expanded TCRs and patch test score, with significance reached at thresholds 8, 16 and 32 but not 4. All patients had alopecia, a presumed autoimmune disease, so their immune response might differ from that of healthy individuals.

Sample time point, as interpreted from the label and publication: pre-sensitization, week 0. Per the publication, the treatment or condition label means: therapeutic diphenylcyclopropenone sensitization with weekly scalp DPC. Total RNA was isolated from unfractionated whole blood collected in Tempus Blood RNA tubes. Blood at each patch-test visit was drawn before the patch test was applied. Patients were eligible if aged 18 to 70, diagnosed with alopecia and judged suitable for DPC therapy, and pregnant patients were excluded. The specimen comprised whole blood, sampled in connection with sensitization to the hapten diphenylcyclopropenone (DPC). This clonotype originated in a woman aged 25 to 39 with alopecia areata. Some clones in this sample may be carry-over from other donors' samples. The V and J segments used are TRBV7-9 and TRBJ1-1; TRBD1 matches 7 bases in the middle. The CDR3 protein: CASTGTEDLNTEAFF. The DNA sequence is TGTGCTAGCACCGGGACAGAAGACTTGAACACTGAAGCTTTCTTT.